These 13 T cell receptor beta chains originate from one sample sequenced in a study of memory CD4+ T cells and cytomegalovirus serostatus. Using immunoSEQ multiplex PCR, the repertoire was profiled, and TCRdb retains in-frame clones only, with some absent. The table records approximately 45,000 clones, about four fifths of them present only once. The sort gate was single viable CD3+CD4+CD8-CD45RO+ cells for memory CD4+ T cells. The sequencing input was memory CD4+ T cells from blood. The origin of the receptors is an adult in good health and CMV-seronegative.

The CDR3 spells CASSQGSGPQTGGELFF. Here the CDR3 DNA reads TGTGCCAGCAGCCAAGGATCGGGACCCCAGACCGGAGGGGAGCTGTTTTTT. The chain couples TRBV4-2 to TRBJ2-2, with D tentatively TRBD1 or TRBD2 (5 bases each). Germline CDR1 reads LGHNA; CDR2 reads YNFKEQ. There are 17 residues in the CDR3. Trimming stripped 1 base from V and 8 bases from J, with 20 bases between.

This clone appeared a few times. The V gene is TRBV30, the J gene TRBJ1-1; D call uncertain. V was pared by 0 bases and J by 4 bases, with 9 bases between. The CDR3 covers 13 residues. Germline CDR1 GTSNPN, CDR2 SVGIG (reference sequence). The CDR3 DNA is TGTGCCTGGAGTGTGGCAGTCGGCACTGAAGCTTTCTTT. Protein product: CAWSVAVGTEAFF.

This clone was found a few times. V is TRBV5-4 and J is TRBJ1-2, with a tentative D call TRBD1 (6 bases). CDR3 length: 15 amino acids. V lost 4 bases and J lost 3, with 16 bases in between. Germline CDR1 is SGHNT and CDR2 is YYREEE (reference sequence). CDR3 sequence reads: CASSVSQGFDYGYTF. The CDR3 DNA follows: TGTGCCAGCAGCGTTAGTCAGGGGTTCGACTATGGCTACACCTTC.

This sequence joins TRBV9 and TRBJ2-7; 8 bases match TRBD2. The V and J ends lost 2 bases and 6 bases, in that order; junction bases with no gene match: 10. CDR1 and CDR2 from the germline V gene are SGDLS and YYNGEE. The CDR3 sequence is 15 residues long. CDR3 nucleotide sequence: TGTGCCAGCAGCGTTACCGGGACTAGTCCCCGCGAGCAGTACTTC. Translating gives CASSVTGTSPREQYF.

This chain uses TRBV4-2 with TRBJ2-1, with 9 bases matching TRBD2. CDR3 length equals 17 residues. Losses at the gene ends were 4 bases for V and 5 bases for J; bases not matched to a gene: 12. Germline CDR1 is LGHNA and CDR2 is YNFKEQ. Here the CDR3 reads CASSLGTGTSSNNEQFF. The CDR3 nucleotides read TGTGCCAGCAGCCTGGGAACCGGGACTAGCAGCAACAATGAGCAGTTCTTC.

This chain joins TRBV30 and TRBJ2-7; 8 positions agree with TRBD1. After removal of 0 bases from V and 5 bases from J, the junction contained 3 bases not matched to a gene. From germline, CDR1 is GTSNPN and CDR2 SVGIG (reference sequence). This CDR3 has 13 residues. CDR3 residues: CAWSVQGGDEQYF. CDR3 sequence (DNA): TGTGCCTGGAGTGTACAGGGGGGAGACGAGCAGTACTTC. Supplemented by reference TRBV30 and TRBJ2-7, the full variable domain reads SQTIHQWPATLVQPVGSPLSLECTVEGTSNPNLYWYRQAAGRGLQLLFYSVGIGQISSEVPQNLSASRPQDRQFILSSKKLLLSDSGFYLCAWSVQGGDEQYFGPGTRLTVT.

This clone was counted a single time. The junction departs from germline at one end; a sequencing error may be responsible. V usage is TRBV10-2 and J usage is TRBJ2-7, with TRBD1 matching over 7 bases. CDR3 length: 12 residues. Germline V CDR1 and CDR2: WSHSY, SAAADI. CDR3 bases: TGCGTCAGCACTACAGGGGCGCACGAGCAGTACTTC. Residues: CVSTTGAHEQYF.

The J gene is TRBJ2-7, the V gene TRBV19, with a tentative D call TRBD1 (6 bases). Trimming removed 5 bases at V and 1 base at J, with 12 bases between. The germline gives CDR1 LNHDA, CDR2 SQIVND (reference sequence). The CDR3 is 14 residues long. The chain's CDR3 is CASSSQGSSYEQYF. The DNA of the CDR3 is TGTGCCAGTAGTTCCCAGGGGTCGTCCTACGAGCAGTACTTC.

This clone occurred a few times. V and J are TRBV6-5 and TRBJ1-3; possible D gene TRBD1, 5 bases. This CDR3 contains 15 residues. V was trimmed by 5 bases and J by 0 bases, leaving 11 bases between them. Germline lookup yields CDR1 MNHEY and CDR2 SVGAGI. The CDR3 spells CASSGDGDSGNTIYF. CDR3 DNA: TGTGCCAGCAGTGGGGACGGCGACTCTGGAAACACCATATATTTT.

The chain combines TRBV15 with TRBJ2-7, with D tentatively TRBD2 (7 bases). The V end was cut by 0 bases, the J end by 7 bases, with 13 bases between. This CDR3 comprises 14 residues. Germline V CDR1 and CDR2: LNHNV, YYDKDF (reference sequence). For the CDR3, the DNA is TGTGCCACCAGCAGAGATCGGGGGGCCTGGGAGCAGTACTTC. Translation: CATSRDRGAWEQYF.

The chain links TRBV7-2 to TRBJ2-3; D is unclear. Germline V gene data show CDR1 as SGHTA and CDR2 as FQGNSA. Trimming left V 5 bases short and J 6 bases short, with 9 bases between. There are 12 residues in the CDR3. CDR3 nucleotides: TGTGCCAGCAGCCCTCCTGGGGATACGCAGTATTTT. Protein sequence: CASSPPGDTQYF. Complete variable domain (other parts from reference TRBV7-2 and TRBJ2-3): GAGVSQSPSNKVTEKGKDVELRCDPISGHTALYWYRQSLGQGLEFLIYFQGNSAPDKSGLPSDRFSAERTGGSVSTLTIQRTQQEDSAVYLCASSPPGDTQYFGPGTRLTVL.

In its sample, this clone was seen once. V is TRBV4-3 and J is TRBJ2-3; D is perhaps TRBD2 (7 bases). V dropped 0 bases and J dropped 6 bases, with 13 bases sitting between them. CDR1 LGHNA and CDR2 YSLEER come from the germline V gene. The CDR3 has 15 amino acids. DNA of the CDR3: TGCGCCAGCAGCCAAGATTCAAGGGGGGGGGATACGCAGTATTTT. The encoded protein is CASSQDSRGGDTQYF.

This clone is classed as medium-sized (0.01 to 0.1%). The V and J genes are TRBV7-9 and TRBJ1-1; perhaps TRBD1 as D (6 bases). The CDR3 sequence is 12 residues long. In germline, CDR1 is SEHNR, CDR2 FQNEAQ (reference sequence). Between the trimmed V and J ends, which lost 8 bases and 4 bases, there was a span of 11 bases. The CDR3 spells CASGGRTTEAFF. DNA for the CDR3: TGTGCCAGCGGGGGCCGGACCACTGAAGCTTTCTTT.